Presented here are 24 T cell receptor beta chains from one specimen sequenced in a study of metastatic and nonmetastatic thyroid tumors. Treatment of any kind had been given to no patient before thyroid surgery. TCRdb reanalyzed the PCR reads via MiXCR. The sample lists about 16,000 clones, approximately 32% occurring once. The specimen sequenced was tumor tissue. Receptors originate from a female donor with papillary thyroid cancer or a benign thyroid nodule (not recorded which). Some clones in this sample may be carry-over from other donors' samples.

This clone was observed a handful of times. The chain joins TRBV2 to TRBJ2-1, with TRBD1 matching 7 bases. The germline CDR1 and CDR2 sequences are SNHLY and FYNNEI. CDR3 length: 13 amino acids. Trimming removed 10 bases from V and 8 bases from J; junction bases left unmatched: 11. The CDR3 loop is CATKGTEGDEQFF. The CDR3, as DNA: TGTGCCACCAAAGGGACAGAGGGGGATGAGCAGTTCTTC.

The J gene is TRBJ1-5, the V gene TRBV28; TRBD1 is a possible D gene (6 bases). The germline CDR1 and CDR2 sequences are MDHEN and SYDVKM. The CDR3 spans 14 residues. Trimming shortened V by 4 bases and J by 6 bases, and 13 bases separated the two germline ends. As DNA, the CDR3 is TGTGCCAGCAGTTCGGGTGGGACAACTCAGCCCCAGCATTTT. Translation: CASSSGGTTQPQHF.

This clone has a count of ten or more. The chain joins TRBV18 to TRBJ1-1; D is undetermined. The CDR3 sequence is 11 residues long. V was shortened by 5 bases and J by 8 bases, with 9 bases between the two germline ends. Per germline, CDR1 KGHSH and CDR2 LQKENI. Written as DNA, the CDR3 is TGTGCCAGCTCATCCGGGTGGGAAGCTTTCTTT. The encoded protein is CASSSGWEAFF. The complete variable domain, with remaining parts taken from reference TRBV18 and TRBJ1-1, reads NAGVMQNPRHLVRRRGQEARLRCSPMKGHSHVYWYRQLPEEGLKFMVYLQKENIIDESGMPKERFSAEFPKEGPSILRIQQVVRGDSAAYFCASSSGWEAFFGQGTRLTVV.

The genes are TRBV30 and TRBJ2-7; D is perhaps TRBD2 (6 bases). Trimming shortened V by 1 base and J by 1 base, and 8 bases separated the two germline ends. CDR3 length: 13 amino acids. Germline V gene lookup returns CDR1 GTSNPN and CDR2 SVGIG (reference sequence). The CDR3 DNA follows: TGTGCCTGGAGTGGGACTAAATCCTACGAGCAGTACTTC. It encodes CAWSGTKSYEQYF.

In its sample, this clone is medium-sized. V gene TRBV20-1 combines with J gene TRBJ2-7; maybe TRBD2 (6 bases). The CDR3 sequence is 14 residues long. Germline V CDR1 and CDR2: DFQATT, SNEGSKA (reference sequence). The V end was cut by 1 base, the J end by 2 bases, with 12 bases between. CDR3 nucleotides: TGCAGTGCTAGAGGGACGACGGGGGCCTACGAGCAGTACTTC. As protein: CSARGTTGAYEQYF.

Turning to this clone: Likely a read error: the CDR3 ends without its conserved phenylalanine or tryptophan. The DNA is left out, because the CDR3 cannot be placed on it with certainty; the CDR3 is given as TCRdb lists it. The chain couples TRBV14 to TRBJ2-6. Germline assignment: CDR1 SGHDN and CDR2 FVKESK. The CDR3 numbers 9 amino acids, ends counted. This CDR3 is CASSLYPDL.

The chain is built from TRBV6-2 or TRBV6-3 and TRBJ1-5; 10 nucleotides align to TRBD1. The germline V gene encodes CDR1 MNHEY and CDR2 SVGEGT. Losses at the gene ends were 5 bases for V and 1 base for J; bases not matched to a gene: 5. There are 16 residues in the CDR3. The CDR3 DNA is TGTGCCAGCAGTACCCCGGGACAGGGGAGCAATCAGCCCCAGCATTTT. Encoded protein: CASSTPGQGSNQPQHF.

This clone was counted a few times. The J gene is TRBJ2-7, the V gene TRBV6-1; possibly TRBD1 for D (6 bases). Germline V lookup: CDR1 MNHNS, CDR2 SASEGT. V lost 2 bases and J lost 13, with 24 bases in between. CDR3 size: 15 residues. The chain's CDR3 is CASSEMTGQLLRGYF. DNA for the CDR3: TGTGCCAGCAGTGAAATGACAGGACAGCTACTTCGGGGTTACTTC.

V is TRBV6-1 and J is TRBJ2-3, with D perhaps matching TRBD2 (6 bases). CDR3 length equals 13 residues. Germline CDR1 MNHNS, CDR2 SASEGT. Trimming shortened V by 7 bases and J by 4 bases, and 12 bases separated the two germline ends. CDR3 nucleotide sequence: TGTGCCAGCATCCGTTGGGAGGCAGATACGCAGTATTTT. This gives the protein CASIRWEADTQYF.

The genes are TRBV2 and TRBJ1-5; possible D gene TRBD1, 6 bases. The V gene lost 6 bases and the J gene lost 3 bases, with 15 bases spanning the gap. Germline CDR1 and CDR2: SNHLY and FYNNEI. The CDR3 has 15 residues. CDR3 protein: CASSRVGQHNQPQHF. The CDR3 DNA reads as TGTGCCAGCAGCCGCGTCGGACAGCACAATCAGCCCCAGCATTTT.

This clone was detected many times. This is likely a read error, given that the CDR3 carries no conserved phenylalanine or tryptophan at its end. The chain employs TRBV2 and TRBJ1-1, with D maybe TRBD1 (5 bases). The CDR3 is 13 amino acids. Germline CDR1 is SNHLY and CDR2 is FYNNEI. The ends were cut back, 4 bases at V and 6 bases at J, with 12 bases in the middle. CDR3 protein: CASSAGSNAEAFL. The CDR3 DNA reads as TGTGCCAGCAGTGCAGGGTCCAACGCTGAAGCTTTCCTT.

Details on this clone: Relative to the germline gene, one junction end is altered; a read error may explain this. This chain uses TRBV20-1 with TRBJ2-7, with D possibly matching TRBD2 (6 bases). Per germline, CDR1 DFQATT and CDR2 SNEGSKA (reference sequence). The CDR3 has 14 amino acids. CDR3 sequence: CSAYEEGRSFELYF. DNA for the CDR3: TGCAGTGCCTACGAGGAGGGTCGCTCCTTCGAGCTGTACTTC.

This clone was found many times. The chain joins TRBV5-6 to TRBJ2-4; D ambiguous. The V and J ends lost 0 bases and 0 bases respectively, with 1 base between them. CDR3 length equals 13 residues. Looked up from germline, CDR1 is SGHDT and CDR2 is YYEEEE. The CDR3 sequence is CASSLGAKNIQYF. The DNA for the CDR3 is TGTGCCAGCAGCTTGGGAGCCAAAAACATTCAGTACTTC.

This clone was detected ten times or more. This rearrangement joins TRBV18 to TRBJ2-4; D perhaps matches TRBD1 (5 bases). Between the trimmed V and J ends, which lost 4 bases and 5 bases, there was a span of 9 bases. CDR1 KGHSH and CDR2 LQKENI come from the germline V gene. The CDR3 has 13 residues. In nucleotides, the CDR3 is TGTGCCAGCTCACAGATGACAGAAAACATTCAGTACTTC. Protein sequence: CASSQMTENIQYF.

This rearrangement joins TRBV6-1 to TRBJ1-6; 7 bases align to TRBD1. Germline V gene data show CDR1 as MNHNS and CDR2 as SASEGT. The CDR3 has 14 amino acids. V lost 5 bases, J lost 7 bases, and 5 bases stayed unmatched. Here the CDR3 reads CASSIGTENSPLHF. The CDR3, as DNA: TGTGCCAGCAGTATCGGGACAGAAAATTCACCCCTCCACTTT.

This clone came up many times. V gene TRBV7-3 combines with J gene TRBJ2-3, with 9 bases that match TRBD2. The CDR3 sequence is 17 residues long. CDR1 and CDR2 from the germline V gene are SGHTA and FQGTGA. J was trimmed by 4 bases and V by 5 bases; bases with no gene match: 13. CDR3 amino acids: CASSPHVRGGAADTQYF. For the CDR3, the DNA is TGTGCCAGCAGCCCCCACGTACGCGGGGGGGCCGCAGATACGCAGTATTTT.

Judged by abundance, this clone is medium-sized. The DNA for the CDR3 is TGTGCCAGCAGTGAAGCACATATGGGCAATTCACCCCTCCACTTT. It specifies CASSEAHMGNSPLHF. This chain uses TRBV6-1 with TRBJ1-6; unclear D gene. CDR1 is MNHNS, CDR2 SASEGT, per germline. The CDR3 covers 15 residues. The germline V and J ends were trimmed by 0 bases and 7 bases, with 10 bases remaining between them.

This clone was recorded at least ten times. The genes are TRBV12-3 or TRBV12-4 and TRBJ1-5; D remains unclear. The CDR3 length is 13 residues. V was shortened by 3 bases and J by 6 bases, with 9 bases between the two germline ends. CDR3 loop: CASSLEGSQPQHF. In DNA form, the CDR3 reads TGTGCCAGCAGTTTGGAAGGAAGTCAGCCCCAGCATTTT.

This clone was seen ten or more times. The germline gene is not matched at one end of the junction; a read error may be the cause. The chain employs TRBV5-6 and TRBJ1-4; 8 bases match TRBD1. The CDR3 is made up of 13 amino acids. Germline V gene sequence: CDR1 SGHDT, CDR2 YYEEEE. CDR3: CASSLQGGEKLLF. The CDR3 nucleotides read TGTGCCAGCAGCTTACAGGGGGGTGAAAAACTGCTTTTT.

The chain is built from TRBV27 and TRBJ2-7, with D perhaps matching TRBD1 (6 bases). This CDR3 is built from 14 residues. Trimming removed 5 bases from V and 6 bases from J, with 17 bases in between. Per germline, CDR1 MNHEY and CDR2 SMNVEV (reference sequence). The DNA for the CDR3 is TGTGCCAGCAGTGCCAAGACAGGAACTAGCGAGCAGTACTTC. It is translated as CASSAKTGTSEQYF.

The chain uses TRBV28 and TRBJ1-2, with a possible D match to TRBD1 (6 bases). The V end was cut by 5 bases, the J end by 1 base, with 11 bases between. The CDR3 extends over 14 amino acids. From germline, CDR1 is MDHEN and CDR2 SYDVKM. CDR3 nucleotide sequence: TGTGCCAGCAGTGCACAGGGATTTAACTATGGCTACACCTTC. Translating gives CASSAQGFNYGYTF.

In its sample, this clone was seen many times. The V and J genes are TRBV11-2 and TRBJ1-4; 7 bases fit TRBD1. Trimming removed 4 bases from V and 6 bases from J; junction bases left unmatched: 5. This CDR3 region has 14 residues. Germline V gene sequence: CDR1 SGHAT, CDR2 FQNNGV. The CDR3 region is CASSSLDRDEKLFF. The CDR3 DNA sequence: TGTGCCAGCAGCTCCCTCGACAGGGATGAAAAACTGTTTTTT.

The chain links TRBV20-1 to TRBJ1-6; D is ambiguous. V lost 0 bases and J lost 7, with 13 bases in between. Germline V CDR1 and CDR2: DFQATT, SNEGSKA (reference sequence). This CDR3 is built from 15 residues. CDR3 region: CSAREKEKINSPLHF. CDR3 DNA: TGCAGTGCTAGAGAAAAAGAAAAGATCAATTCACCCCTCCACTTT.

This clone was counted a few times. V and J are TRBV12-3 or TRBV12-4 and TRBJ2-1, with 7 nucleotides matching TRBD1. V lost 6 bases and J lost 5; bases outside the gene matches: 4. This CDR3 spans 13 amino acids. CDR3: CASSRDRHNEQFF. The CDR3 DNA reads TGTGCCAGCAGCCGGGACAGACACAATGAGCAGTTCTTC.